This T cell receptor (beta chain) appears in the sequencing data of a study of CD8 T cells in ankylosing spondylitis. General observations from the study: As for the disease-linked clones, they showed a CD8+ phenotype and occurred at relatively low frequencies in peripheral blood. Ankylosing spondylitis blood appeared to be characterized by a TCR beta motif of 7 to 9 highly homologous variants. Enrichment of disease-linked clones was reportedly significant in matched ankylosing spondylitis synovial fluid. Some of the motif variants had earlier been found in reactive arthritis patients' fluid and blood.

Libraries of TCR beta came from quantitative 5'-RACE with molecular barcodes. Each CDR3 protein gets one entry after TCRdb re-called the 5' RACE reads with MiXCR. The sample lists a few hundred thousand distinct CDR3 sequences, roughly a sixth occurring once. As concerns this clonotype: What it binds is not known.

The origin of this receptor is a male donor with ankylosing spondylitis. Specimen: blood, either unsorted or a sorted T cell fraction (not recorded which).

The CDR3 region has the DNA TGCGCCAGCAGCCAAGACAGGGGACAAAATCAGCCCCAGCATTTT. Its translation is CASSQDRGQNQPQHF. This chain joins TRBV4-1 and TRBJ1-5, with D possibly matching TRBD1 (6 bases). The CDR3 sequence is 15 residues long. V was pared by 0 bases and J by 4 bases, with 10 bases between. The V gene's germline CDR1 is MGHRA and CDR2 YSYEKL.